This record covers a single T cell receptor beta chain. Its cognate antigen is unknown. The data were taken from a study of T cells in Graves' hyperthyroidism and ophthalmopathy. RNA transcripts gave rise to amplified TCR beta CDR3 regions. Researchers ran a first-round RT-PCR on the TCR CDR3 using the HTBI primer set. TCRdb used MiXCR to reprocess the multiplex PCR reads, holding one entry per CDR3 protein. The table includes about 610,000 distinct CDR3 sequences, around 42% detected once. Broader study findings: In blood, most of the thyroid clonotypes expanded above 0.001 were also present.

Sequencing was performed on peripheral blood or thyroid tissue (not recorded which). The clonotype originates from a woman between 18 and 29 years old with Graves' hyperthyroidism.

Here the CDR3 DNA reads TGCAGCGCCCGAGGCGGGAGGCAAGAGACTGTTAGGGCCAACGTCCTGACTTTC. Translation gives CSARGGRQETVRANVLTF. J is TRBJ2-6 and V is TRBV29-1, with TRBD2 matching over 8 bases. This CDR3 has 18 residues. The germline V gene encodes CDR1 SQVTM and CDR2 ANQGSEA. Unmatched junction bases numbered 19, after V lost 7 bases and J lost 5 bases.